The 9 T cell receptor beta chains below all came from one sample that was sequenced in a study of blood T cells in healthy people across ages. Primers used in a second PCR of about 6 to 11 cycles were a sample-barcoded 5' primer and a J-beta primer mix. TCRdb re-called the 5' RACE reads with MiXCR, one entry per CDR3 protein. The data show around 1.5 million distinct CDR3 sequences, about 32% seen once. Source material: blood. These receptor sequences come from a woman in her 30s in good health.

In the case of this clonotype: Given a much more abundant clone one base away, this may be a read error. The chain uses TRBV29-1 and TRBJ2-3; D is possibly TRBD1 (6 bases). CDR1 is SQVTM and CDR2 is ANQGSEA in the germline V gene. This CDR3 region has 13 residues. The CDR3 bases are TGCAGCGTTGCAAAGGACAGCACAGGTACGCAGTATTTT. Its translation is CSVAKDSTGTQYF.

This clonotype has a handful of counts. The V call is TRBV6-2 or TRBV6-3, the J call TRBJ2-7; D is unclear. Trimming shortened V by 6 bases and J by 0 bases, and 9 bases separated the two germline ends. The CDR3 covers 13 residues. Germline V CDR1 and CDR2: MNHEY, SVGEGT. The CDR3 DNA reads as TGTGCCAGCAGCCGGGTCATCTCCTACGAGCAGTACTTC. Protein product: CASSRVISYEQYF.

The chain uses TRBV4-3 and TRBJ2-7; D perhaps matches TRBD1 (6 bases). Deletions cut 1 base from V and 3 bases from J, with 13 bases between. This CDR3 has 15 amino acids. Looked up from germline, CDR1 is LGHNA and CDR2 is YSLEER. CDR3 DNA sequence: TGCGCCAGCAGCCAAGGGGTACAGGGCAGCTACGAGCAGTACTTC. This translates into CASSQGVQGSYEQYF.

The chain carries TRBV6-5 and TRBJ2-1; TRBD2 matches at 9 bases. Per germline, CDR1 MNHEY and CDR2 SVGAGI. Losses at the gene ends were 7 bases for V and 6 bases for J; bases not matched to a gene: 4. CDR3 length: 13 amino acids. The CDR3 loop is CASTDSGGNEQFF. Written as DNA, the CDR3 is TGTGCCAGCACGGATAGCGGGGGCAATGAGCAGTTCTTC.

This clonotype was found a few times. Here the CDR3 reads CASSGGQGHSNQPQHF. CDR3 sequence (DNA): TGTGCCAGCAGTGGGGGACAGGGCCATAGCAATCAGCCCCAGCATTTT. The rearrangement links TRBV6-2 or TRBV6-3 to TRBJ1-5, with TRBD1 identical over 9 bases. The germline V gene encodes CDR1 MNHEY and CDR2 SVGEGT. With V trimmed by 5 bases and J by 0 bases, 5 bases remained unmatched. The CDR3 length is 16 residues.

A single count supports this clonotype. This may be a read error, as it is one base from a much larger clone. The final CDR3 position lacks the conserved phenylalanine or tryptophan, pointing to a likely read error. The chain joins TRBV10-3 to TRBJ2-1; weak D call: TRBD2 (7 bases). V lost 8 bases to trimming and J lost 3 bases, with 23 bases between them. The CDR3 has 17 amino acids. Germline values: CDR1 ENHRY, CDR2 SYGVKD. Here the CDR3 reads CAIGGREDREVYNEQFV. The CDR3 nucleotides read TGTGCCATCGGGGGGCGAGAGGACCGGGAGGTCTACAATGAGCAGTTCGTC.

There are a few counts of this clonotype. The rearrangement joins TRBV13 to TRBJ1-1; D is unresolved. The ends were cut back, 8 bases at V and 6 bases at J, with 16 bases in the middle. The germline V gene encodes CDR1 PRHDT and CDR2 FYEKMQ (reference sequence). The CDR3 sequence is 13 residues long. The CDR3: CASVGSFGPEAFF. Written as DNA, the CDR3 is TGTGCCAGCGTGGGGAGTTTTGGGCCTGAAGCTTTCTTT. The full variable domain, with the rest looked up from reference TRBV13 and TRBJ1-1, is AAGVIQSPRHLIKEKRETATLKCYPIPRHDTVYWYQQGPGQDPQFLISFYEKMQSDKGSIPDRFSAQQFSDYHSELNMSSLELGDSALYFCASVGSFGPEAFFGQGTRLTVV.

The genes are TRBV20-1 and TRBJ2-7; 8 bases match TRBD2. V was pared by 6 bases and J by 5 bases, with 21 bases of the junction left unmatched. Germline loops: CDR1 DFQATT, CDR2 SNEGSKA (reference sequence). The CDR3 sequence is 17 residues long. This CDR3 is CSARPGHRTSSPHEQYF. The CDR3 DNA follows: TGCAGTGCCAGACCGGGACACCGGACTAGCTCTCCTCACGAGCAGTACTTC.

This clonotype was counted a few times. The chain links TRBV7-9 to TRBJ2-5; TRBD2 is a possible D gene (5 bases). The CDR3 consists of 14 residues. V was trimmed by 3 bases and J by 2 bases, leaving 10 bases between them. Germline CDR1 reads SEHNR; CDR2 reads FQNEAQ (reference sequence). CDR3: CASSFSDLQETQYF. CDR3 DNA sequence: TGTGCCAGCAGCTTCTCGGACTTGCAAGAGACCCAGTACTTC.